One sample yielded the 3 T cell receptor beta chains listed below, sequenced in a study of T cells in tumors after PD-1 blockade. Sequencing was performed with immunoSEQ multiplex PCR; in TCRdb, only in-frame clones are kept and a portion is missing. Of roughly 4,400 clones in the sample, under 70% were seen once. The sample was tumor tissue, taken before anti-PD-1 treatment. The source is a human donor with basal cell carcinoma.

This clone was detected a few times. Other nucleotide sequences from this sample produce the same CDR3. The V gene is TRBV7-3, the J gene TRBJ1-1, with unresolved D. CDR1 is SGHTA, CDR2 FQGTGA, per germline. This CDR3 has 13 amino acids. Trimming cost V 2 bases and J 2 bases, with 6 bases left between them. The CDR3 DNA sequence: TGTGCCAGCAGCTTAGGTTACAACACTGAAGCTTTCTTT. This encodes CASSLGYNTEAFF.

The chain carries TRBV9 and TRBJ1-5, with D perhaps matching TRBD1 (5 bases). Germline V gene sequence: CDR1 SGDLS, CDR2 YYNGEE. Trimming cost V 7 bases and J 4 bases, with 12 bases left between them. The length of the CDR3 is 13 residues. DNA for the CDR3: TGTGCCAGCGACGGGCCAGGGAATCAGCCCCAGCATTTT. Translated, it gives CASDGPGNQPQHF.

The rearrangement joins TRBV9 to TRBJ2-5; TRBD2 might be the D (6 bases). Germline V gene data show CDR1 as SGDLS and CDR2 as YYNGEE. Between the trimmed V and J ends, which lost 4 bases and 2 bases, there was a span of 15 bases. This CDR3 has 15 residues. The CDR3 DNA reads TGTGCCAGCAGCCCTCGCTCCGGGAGTCAAGAGACCCAGTACTTC. It is translated as CASSPRSGSQETQYF.